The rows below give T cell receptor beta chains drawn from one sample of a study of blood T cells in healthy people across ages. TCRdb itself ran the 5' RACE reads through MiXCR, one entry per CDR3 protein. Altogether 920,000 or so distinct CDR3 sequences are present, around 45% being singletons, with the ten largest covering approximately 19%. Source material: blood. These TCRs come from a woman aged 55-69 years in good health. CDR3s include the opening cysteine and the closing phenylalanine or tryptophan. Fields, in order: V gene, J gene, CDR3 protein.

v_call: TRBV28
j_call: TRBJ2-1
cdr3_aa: CANSRSSGRHNEQFF

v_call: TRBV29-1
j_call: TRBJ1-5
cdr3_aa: CSVEGAGGQAQHF

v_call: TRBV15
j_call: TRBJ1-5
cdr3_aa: CATSRARQGSQPQHF

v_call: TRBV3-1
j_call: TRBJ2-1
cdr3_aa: CASSLRPGTSGRHNEQFF

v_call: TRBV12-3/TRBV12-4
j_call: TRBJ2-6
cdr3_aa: CASRYAGAGANVLTF

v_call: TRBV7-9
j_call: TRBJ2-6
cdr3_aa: CASLFEGSGANVLTF

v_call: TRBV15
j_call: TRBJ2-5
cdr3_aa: CATRAGQGRGTQYF

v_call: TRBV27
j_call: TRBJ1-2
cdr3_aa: CASSSGTGGYFYGYTF

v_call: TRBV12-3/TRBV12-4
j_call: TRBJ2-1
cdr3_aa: CASSETGSGGHNEQFF

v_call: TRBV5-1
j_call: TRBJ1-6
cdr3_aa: CASHETGDSPLHF

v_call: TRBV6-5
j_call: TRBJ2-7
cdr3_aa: CASNPSSGIYEQYF

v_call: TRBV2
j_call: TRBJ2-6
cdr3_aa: CASLGDNPSGANVLTF

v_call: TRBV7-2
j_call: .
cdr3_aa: CASSLLSTSSYEQYF

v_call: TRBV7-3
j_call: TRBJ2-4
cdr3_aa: CASSFSGMGGDIQYF

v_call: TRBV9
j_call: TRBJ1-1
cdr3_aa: CASSHGVIGTAEAFF

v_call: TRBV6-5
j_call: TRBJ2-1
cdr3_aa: CASSYDETSGIGEQFF

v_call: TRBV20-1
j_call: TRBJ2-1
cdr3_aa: CSAHDYNEQFF

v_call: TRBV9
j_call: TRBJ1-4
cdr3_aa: CASSTIQGFGEKLFF

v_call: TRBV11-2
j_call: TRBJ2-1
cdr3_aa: CASSFESGRPYNEQFF

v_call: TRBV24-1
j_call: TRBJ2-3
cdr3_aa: CAVADAIPRDTQYF

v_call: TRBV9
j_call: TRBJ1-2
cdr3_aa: CASTGRYDYTF

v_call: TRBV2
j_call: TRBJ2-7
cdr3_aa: CASSRRGEGIYEQYF

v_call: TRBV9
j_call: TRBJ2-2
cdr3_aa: CASSVGTGTRELFF

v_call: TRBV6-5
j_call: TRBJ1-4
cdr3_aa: CASSTGTVEKLFF

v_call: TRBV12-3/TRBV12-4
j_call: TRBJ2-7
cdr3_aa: CASSVTEAYEQYF

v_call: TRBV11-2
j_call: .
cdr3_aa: CASSLGRGSDEQYF

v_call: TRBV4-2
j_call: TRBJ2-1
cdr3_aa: CASSQVVGSSYNEQFF

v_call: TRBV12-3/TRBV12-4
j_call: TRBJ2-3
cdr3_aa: CASSVGADAQYF

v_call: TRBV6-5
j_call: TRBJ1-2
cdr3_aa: CASRPEGGSYGYTF

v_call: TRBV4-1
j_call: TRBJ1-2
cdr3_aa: CASSQGRRGNYGYTF

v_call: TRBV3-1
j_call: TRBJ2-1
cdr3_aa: CASSTPTGDEQFF

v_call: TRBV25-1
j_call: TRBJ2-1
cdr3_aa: CASRPQGNSYNEQFF

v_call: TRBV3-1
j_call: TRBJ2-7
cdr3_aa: CASSQAFVPDYEQYF

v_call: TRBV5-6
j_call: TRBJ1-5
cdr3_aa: CASSLLTGEGNQPQHF

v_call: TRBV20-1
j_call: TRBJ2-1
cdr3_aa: CSAELAGGWNEQFF

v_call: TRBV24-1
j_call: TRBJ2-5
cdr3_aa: CATSGAGGLQETQYF

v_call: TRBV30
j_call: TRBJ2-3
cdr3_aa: CAWSVSPLAGGPDTQYF

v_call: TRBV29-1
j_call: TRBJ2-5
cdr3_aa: CSFRQGPYGQYF

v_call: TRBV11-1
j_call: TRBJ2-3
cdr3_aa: CASSLWPPDTQYF

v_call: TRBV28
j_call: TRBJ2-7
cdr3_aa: CASTNSGSSYEQYF

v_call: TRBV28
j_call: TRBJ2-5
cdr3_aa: CASRKGAETQYF

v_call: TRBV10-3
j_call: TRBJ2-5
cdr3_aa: CAIKREGSQETQYF

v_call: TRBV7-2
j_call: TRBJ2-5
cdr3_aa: CASSLGVAGVGNEQYF

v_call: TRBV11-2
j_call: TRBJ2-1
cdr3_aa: CASSPSGGADEQFF

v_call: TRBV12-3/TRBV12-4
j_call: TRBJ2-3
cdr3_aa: CASSWGRGDTQYF

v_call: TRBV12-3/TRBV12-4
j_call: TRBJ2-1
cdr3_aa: CASSLGDRSSYNEQFF

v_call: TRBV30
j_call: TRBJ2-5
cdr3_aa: CAWSVGLAQETQYF

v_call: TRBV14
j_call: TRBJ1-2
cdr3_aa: CASSRKLEPLYGYTF

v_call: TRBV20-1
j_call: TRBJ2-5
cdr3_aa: CSVRDPGTSGVGPQETQYF

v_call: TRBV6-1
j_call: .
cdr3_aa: CASSEPGGPVYEQYF

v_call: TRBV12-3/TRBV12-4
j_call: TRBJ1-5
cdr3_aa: CASSLSGRQNQPQHF